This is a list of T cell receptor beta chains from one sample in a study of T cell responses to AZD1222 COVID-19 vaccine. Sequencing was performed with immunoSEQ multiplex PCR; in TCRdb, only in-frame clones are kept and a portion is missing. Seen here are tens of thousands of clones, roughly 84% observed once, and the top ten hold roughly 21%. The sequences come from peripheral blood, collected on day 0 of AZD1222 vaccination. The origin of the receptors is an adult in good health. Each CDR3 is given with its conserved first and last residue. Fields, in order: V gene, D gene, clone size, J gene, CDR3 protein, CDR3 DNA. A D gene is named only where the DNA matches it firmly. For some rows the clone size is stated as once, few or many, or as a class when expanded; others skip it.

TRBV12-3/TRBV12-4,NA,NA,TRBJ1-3,CASSGPRNTIYF,TGTGCCAGCAGTGGACCGAGAAACACCATATATTTT
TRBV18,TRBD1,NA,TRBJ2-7,CASSPFRDRPHEQYF,TGTGCCAGCTCACCATTCCGGGACAGGCCCCACGAGCAGTACTTC
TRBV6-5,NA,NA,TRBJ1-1,CASSYTLMNTEAFF,TGTGCCAGCAGTTACACTTTAATGAACACTGAAGCTTTCTTT
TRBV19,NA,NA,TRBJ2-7,CASSPRPDSYEQYF,TGTGCCAGTAGTCCGAGACCGGACTCCTACGAGCAGTACTTC
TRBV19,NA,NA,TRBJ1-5,CASSIGNQPQHF,TGTGCCAGTAGTATAGGGAATCAGCCCCAGCATTTT
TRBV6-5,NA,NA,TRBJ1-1,CASSYRRNTEAFF,TGTGCCAGCAGTTACCGGCGGAACACTGAAGCTTTCTTT
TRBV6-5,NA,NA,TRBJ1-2,CASSYSIETSYGYTF,TGTGCCAGCAGTTACTCGATCGAGACCTCCTATGGCTACACCTTC
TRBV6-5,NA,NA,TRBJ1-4,CASRPTGITEKLFF,TGTGCCAGCAGGCCTACAGGGATAACGGAAAAACTGTTTTTT
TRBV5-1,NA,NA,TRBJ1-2,CASSLTLTGTLYGYTF,TGCGCCAGCAGCTTGACCCTGACCGGGACACTCTATGGCTACACCTTC
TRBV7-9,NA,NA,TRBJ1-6,CASTLGNSPLHF,TGTGCCAGCACCCTAGGCAATTCACCCCTCCACTTT
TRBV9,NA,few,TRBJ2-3,CASSVDGTATDTQYF,TGTGCCAGCAGCGTAGACGGGACGGCCACAGATACGCAGTATTTT
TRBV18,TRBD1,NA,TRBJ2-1,CASSPRDRASYNEQFF,TGTGCCAGCTCACCCCGGGACAGGGCCTCCTACAATGAGCAGTTCTTC
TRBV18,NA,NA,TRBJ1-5,CASAPSPQAHQPQHF,TGTGCCAGCGCCCCCTCACCCCAGGCCCATCAGCCCCAGCATTTT
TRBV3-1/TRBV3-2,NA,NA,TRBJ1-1,CASSTGTVNTEAFF,TGTGCCAGCAGCACCGGGACGGTGAACACTGAAGCTTTCTTT
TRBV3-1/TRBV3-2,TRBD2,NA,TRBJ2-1,CASSQDPGSGGAFGNNEQFF,TGTGCCAGCAGCCAAGATCCAGGTAGCGGGGGGGCCTTTGGGAACAATGAGCAGTTCTTC
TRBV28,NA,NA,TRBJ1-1,CASSLLGAEAFF,TGTGCCAGCAGTTTGCTTGGGGCTGAAGCTTTCTTT
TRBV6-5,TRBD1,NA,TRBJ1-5,CASRLQGDQPQHF,TGTGCCAGCAGGCTACAGGGGGATCAGCCCCAGCATTTT
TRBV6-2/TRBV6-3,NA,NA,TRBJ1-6,CASSYLGTLHF,TGTGCCAGCAGTTACTTGGGGACCCTCCACTTT
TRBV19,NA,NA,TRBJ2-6,CALGEPGANVLTF,TGTGCCCTCGGGGAGCCCGGGGCCAACGTCCTGACTTTC
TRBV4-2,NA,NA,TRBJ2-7,CASSQGRTYSHSYEQYF,TGTGCCAGCAGCCAAGGGCGAACCTACAGTCACTCCTACGAGCAGTACTTC
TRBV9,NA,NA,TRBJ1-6,CASSERINSPLHF,TGTGCCAGCAGCGAGCGGATTAATTCACCCCTCCACTTT
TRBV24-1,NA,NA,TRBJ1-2,CATSKGEDYGYTF,TGTGCCACCAGTAAAGGGGAAGACTATGGCTACACCTTC
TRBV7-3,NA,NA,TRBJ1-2,CASSLTGDPNYGYTF,TGTGCCAGCAGCTTAACAGGGGACCCAAACTATGGCTACACCTTC
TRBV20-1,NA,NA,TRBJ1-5,CSASDGSNQPQHF,TGCAGTGCTAGTGATGGGAGCAATCAGCCCCAGCATTTT
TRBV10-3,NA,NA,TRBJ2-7,CAISEFESYEQYF,TGTGCCATCAGTGAATTCGAGTCCTACGAGCAGTACTTC
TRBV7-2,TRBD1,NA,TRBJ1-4,CASSSLDREKLFF,TGTGCCAGCAGCTCACTGGACAGGGAAAAACTGTTTTTT
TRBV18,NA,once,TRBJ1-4,CASSPRQGATNEKLFF,TGTGCCAGCTCACCTCGCCAGGGAGCAACTAATGAAAAACTGTTTTTT
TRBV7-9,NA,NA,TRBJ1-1,CASSLGREWGRRGNTEAFF,TGTGCCAGCAGCTTAGGCAGGGAATGGGGGCGCCGGGGGAACACTGAAGCTTTCTTT
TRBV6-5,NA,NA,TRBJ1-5,CASSSWQGGQPQHF,TGTGCCAGCAGTTCCTGGCAGGGAGGTCAGCCCCAGCATTTT
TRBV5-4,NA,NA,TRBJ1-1,CASSHRNVVQKDTEAFF,TGTGCCAGCAGCCATCGAAACGTTGTACAGAAGGACACTGAAGCTTTCTTT
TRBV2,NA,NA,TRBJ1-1,CASSDGRGASEAFF,TGTGCCAGCAGTGATGGCAGGGGAGCCTCTGAAGCTTTCTTT
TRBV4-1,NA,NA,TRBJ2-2,CASSLRVTGELFF,TGCGCCAGCAGCCTCAGGGTCACCGGGGAGCTGTTTTTT
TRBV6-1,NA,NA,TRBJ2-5,CASSEGYDSGLETQYF,TGTGCCAGCAGTGAAGGTTACGACAGCGGCCTAGAGACCCAGTACTTC
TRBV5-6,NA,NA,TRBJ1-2,CASSPSYRHRARGYTF,TGTGCCAGCAGTCCTAGTTACCGGCACAGGGCGCGCGGCTACACCTTC
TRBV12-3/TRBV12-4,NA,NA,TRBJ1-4,CASSWGAGEKLFF,TGTGCCAGCAGTTGGGGGGCCGGTGAAAAACTGTTTTTT
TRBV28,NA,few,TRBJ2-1,CASSSGTGFWDEQFF,TGTGCCAGCAGCTCGGGGACGGGCTTTTGGGATGAGCAGTTCTTC
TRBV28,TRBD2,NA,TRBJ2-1,CASSILAGGPINEQFF,TGTGCCAGCAGTATTCTAGCGGGAGGGCCGATTAATGAGCAGTTCTTC